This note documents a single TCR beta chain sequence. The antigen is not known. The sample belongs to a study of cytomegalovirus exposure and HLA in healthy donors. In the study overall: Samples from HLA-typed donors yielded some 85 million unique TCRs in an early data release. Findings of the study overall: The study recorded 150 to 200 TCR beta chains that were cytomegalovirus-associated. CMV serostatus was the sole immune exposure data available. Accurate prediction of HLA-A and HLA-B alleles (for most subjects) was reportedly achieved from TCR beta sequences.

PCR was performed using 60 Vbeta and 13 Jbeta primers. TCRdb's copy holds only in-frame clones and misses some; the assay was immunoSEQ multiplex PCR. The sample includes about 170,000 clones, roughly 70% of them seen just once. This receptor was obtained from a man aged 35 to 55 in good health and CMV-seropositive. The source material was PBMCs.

The CDR3 here is CASSGALGGGIQYF. CDR3 in DNA: TGTGCCAGCAGTGGGGCCCTGGGGGGAGGCATTCAGTACTTC. The chain recombines TRBV27 with TRBJ2-4, with a weak D call TRBD2 (6 bases). There are 14 residues in the CDR3. The germline CDR1 and CDR2 sequences are MNHEY and SMNVEV (reference sequence). Trimming pared 5 bases from V and 9 bases from J, leaving 17 bases between.